This T cell receptor beta chain was recorded in a study of OX40 agonist ivuxolimab in advanced cancers. Across the study: At around 81% male, the cohort had a mean age of roughly 60 years, ranging from about 20 to 79. Study-wide findings and caveats: The study found that CD8+ T cells averaged more expanded clones than CD4+.

About this clone: Antigen: not known.

Systemic immunosuppression or a history of autoimmune disease excluded patients. Repertoires were generated with immunoSEQ multiplex PCR, while TCRdb's copy carries only in-frame clones and drops some. The sample has about 61,000 clones, approximately 86% seen once. Trimming cost V 3 bases and J 3 bases; bases outside gene matches: 10. Germline CDR1 is KGHSH and CDR2 is LQKENI. CDR3 size: 16 residues. The TCR comes from an adult with an advanced solid tumor such as melanoma, head and neck, liver or kidney cancer. The chain carries TRBV18 and TRBJ1-1; 7 bases map to TRBD1. The sequenced sample was CD4+ or CD8+ T cells sorted from blood, obtained in a trial of the OX40 agonist ivuxolimab. The CDR3 bases are TGTGCCAGCTCACCCCCGAGGGGGCGAGTCGACACTGAAGCTTTCTTT. This translates into CASSPPRGRVDTEAFF.